A single sample is the source of the 6 T cell receptor beta chains below, sequenced in a study of T-cell reconstitution after alpha-beta-depleted transplantation in children. Unique molecular identifiers were used to barcode this TCRbeta library. TCRdb re-analysed the PCR reads in MiXCR, keeping a single row per CDR3 protein. Here the sample spans almost 500,000 distinct CDR3 sequences, 10% being singletons. The sequences come from PBMCs, collected before TCRalphabeta/CD19-depleted stem cell transplant. The receptors originated from a child aged 2 to 10 with inherited bone marrow failure, due to receive a stem cell transplant.

This clonotype was counted between two and nine times. This sequence joins TRBV9 and TRBJ2-1; D is possibly TRBD2 (6 bases). V gave up 0 bases and J gave up 7 bases, with 11 bases separating them. Germline V gives CDR1 SGDLS, CDR2 YYNGEE. The CDR3 consists of 14 residues. The CDR3 spells CASSVGGAGNEQFF. The CDR3 bases are TGTGCCAGCAGCGTAGGGGGCGCGGGAAATGAGCAGTTCTTC.

About this clonotype itself: This may be a read error: a much more frequent sequence differs by one nucleotide. The rearrangement links TRBV12-3 or TRBV12-4 to TRBJ2-7; no definite D call. Trimming removed 6 bases from V and 3 bases from J, with 12 bases in between. The CDR3 loop spans 13 amino acids. CDR3 coding DNA: TGTGCCAGCAGCAAAGACGCGAACTACGAGCAGTACTTC. Encoded protein: CASSKDANYEQYF.

The table lists this clonotype with a few counts. The rearrangement joins TRBV20-1 to TRBJ2-5; 7 nucleotides agree with TRBD1. After removal of 8 bases from V and 2 bases from J, the junction contained 11 bases not matched to a gene. The CDR3 covers 14 residues. CDR1 DFQATT and CDR2 SNEGSKA come from the germline V gene (reference sequence). Here the CDR3 DNA reads TGCAGTCCGGTCAGGGACAGATTTCAAGAGACCCAGTACTTC. Translated: CSPVRDRFQETQYF.

This clonotype was picked up many times. The V gene is TRBV7-6, the J gene TRBJ1-2, with 10 nucleotides matching TRBD1. The germline CDR1 and CDR2 sequences are SGHVS and FNYEAQ. CDR3 length equals 17 residues. V trimming: 0 bases; J trimming: 3 bases; junction bases outside the gene matches: 7. The CDR3 loop is CASSLAEGGTGDYGYTF. The CDR3 bases are TGTGCCAGCAGCTTAGCGGAGGGCGGGACAGGGGACTATGGCTACACCTTC.

The chain recombines TRBV12-3 or TRBV12-4 with TRBJ2-7; 7 bases are a match to TRBD1. The CDR3 contains 14 residues. Trimming cost V 7 bases and J 1 base; bases outside gene matches: 7. For the CDR3, the DNA is TGTGCCAGCACTCCTGGGGACAGATCCTACGAGCAGTACTTC. Its protein is CASTPGDRSYEQYF.

The chain recombines TRBV6-2 or TRBV6-3 with TRBJ2-5, with a possible D match to TRBD1 (5 bases). There are 14 residues in the CDR3. Germline values: CDR1 MNHEY, CDR2 SVGEGT. The ends were cut back, 2 bases at V and 4 bases at J, with 11 bases in the middle. CDR3 amino acids: CASSYRWGGETQYF. CDR3 in DNA: TGTGCCAGCAGTTACCGGTGGGGCGGAGAGACCCAGTACTTC.